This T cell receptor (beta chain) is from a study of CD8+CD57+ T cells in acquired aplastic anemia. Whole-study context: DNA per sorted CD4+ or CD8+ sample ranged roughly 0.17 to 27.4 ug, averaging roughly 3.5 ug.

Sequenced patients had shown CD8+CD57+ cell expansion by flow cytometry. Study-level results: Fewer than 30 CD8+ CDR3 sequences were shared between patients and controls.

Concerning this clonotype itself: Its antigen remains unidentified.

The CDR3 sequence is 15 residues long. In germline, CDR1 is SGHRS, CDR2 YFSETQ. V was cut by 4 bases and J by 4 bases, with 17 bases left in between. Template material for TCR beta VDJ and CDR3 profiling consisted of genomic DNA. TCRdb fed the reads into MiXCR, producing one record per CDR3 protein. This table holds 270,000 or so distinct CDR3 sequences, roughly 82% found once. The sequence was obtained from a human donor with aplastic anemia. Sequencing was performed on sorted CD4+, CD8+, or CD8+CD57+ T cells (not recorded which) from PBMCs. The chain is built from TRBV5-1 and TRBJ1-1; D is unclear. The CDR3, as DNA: TGCGCCAGCAGCGAATACAGCATCAACACCACTGAAGCTTTCTTT. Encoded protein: CASSEYSINTTEAFF.